Listed below are T cell receptor beta chains from one sample, sequenced in a study of T cell responses to AZD1222 COVID-19 vaccine. The method was immunoSEQ multiplex PCR; TCRdb's version includes in-frame clones alone and lacks a portion of them. The sample shows over 150,000 clones, 85% to 95% of them seen only once. This specimen was peripheral blood, taken on day 0 of AZD1222 vaccination. Receptor source: an adult in good health. The CDR3 runs from the conserved cysteine through the conserved F or W. D genes are given only for firm matches. Not every row has a clone size; where given, it reads once, few, many or a size class.

cdr3_nt: TGCGCCAGCAGTTTACAGGGGGATATCTCTGGAAACACCATATATTTT
cdr3_aa: CASSLQGDISGNTIYF
d_call: TRBD1
v_call: TRBV4-1
j_call: TRBJ1-3
clone_size: -

cdr3_nt: TGTGCCAGCAGTGACCCCACTAAAAAACCGACTGGCTACACCTTC
cdr3_aa: CASSDPTKKPTGYTF
d_call: -
v_call: TRBV6-4
j_call: TRBJ1-2
clone_size: -

cdr3_nt: TGCAGTGTGGGGCAGCACGAGCAGTACTTC
cdr3_aa: CSVGQHEQYF
d_call: -
v_call: TRBV20-1
j_call: TRBJ2-7
clone_size: -

cdr3_nt: TGTGCCAGCAGCTGGGGTAGGAAAGTGGCCGATGAAGCTTTCTTT
cdr3_aa: CASSWGRKVADEAFF
d_call: -
v_call: TRBV7-9
j_call: TRBJ1-1
clone_size: -

cdr3_nt: TGTGCCAGCAGCCGACAGGGATACACAGATACGCAGTATTTT
cdr3_aa: CASSRQGYTDTQYF
d_call: TRBD1
v_call: TRBV4-2
j_call: TRBJ2-3
clone_size: -

cdr3_nt: TGTGCCAGTAGTTCGGCCGGGACAGGGGGTCCCGGGGAGCTGTTTTTT
cdr3_aa: CASSSAGTGGPGELFF
d_call: TRBD1
v_call: TRBV19
j_call: TRBJ2-2
clone_size: -

cdr3_nt: TGCGCCAGCAGCCAGCAGGTCCGTTCCTCCTACAATGAGCAGTTCTTC
cdr3_aa: CASSQQVRSSYNEQFF
d_call: -
v_call: TRBV4-1
j_call: TRBJ2-1
clone_size: -

cdr3_nt: TGCGCCAGCAGCTTTACAGGGAGACGGAACACTGAAGCTTTCTTT
cdr3_aa: CASSFTGRRNTEAFF
d_call: -
v_call: TRBV5-1
j_call: TRBJ1-1
clone_size: -

cdr3_nt: TGTGCCAGCAGCCTGTCCGTACTGGGGGACACTGAAGCTTTCTTT
cdr3_aa: CASSLSVLGDTEAFF
d_call: -
v_call: TRBV5-6
j_call: TRBJ1-1
clone_size: -

cdr3_nt: TGTGCCAGCAGTTTACTAGGCTCTGAAGCTTTCTTT
cdr3_aa: CASSLLGSEAFF
d_call: -
v_call: TRBV27
j_call: TRBJ1-1
clone_size: -

cdr3_nt: TGCAGCGTTGGGGAGGGGGCCTACACTGAAGCTTTCTTT
cdr3_aa: CSVGEGAYTEAFF
d_call: TRBD1
v_call: TRBV29-1
j_call: TRBJ1-1
clone_size: once

cdr3_nt: TGTGCCACCAGTGACACGGGACGGGGCTCCTACAATGAGCAGTTCTTC
cdr3_aa: CATSDTGRGSYNEQFF
d_call: -
v_call: TRBV24-1
j_call: TRBJ2-1
clone_size: -

cdr3_nt: TGTGCCAGCAGCTTAAGTGAGGGGGGCACCATATATTTT
cdr3_aa: CASSLSEGGTIYF
d_call: -
v_call: TRBV7-2
j_call: TRBJ1-3
clone_size: -

cdr3_nt: TGTGCCAGCAGCGCCCGGACTCTGGGGGAAAAACTGTTTTTT
cdr3_aa: CASSARTLGEKLFF
d_call: -
v_call: TRBV14
j_call: TRBJ1-4
clone_size: -

cdr3_nt: TGTGCCAGCAGTTACTCTGAGGACAGGGTCAACACTGAAGCTTTCTTT
cdr3_aa: CASSYSEDRVNTEAFF
d_call: TRBD1
v_call: TRBV6-5
j_call: TRBJ1-1
clone_size: once

cdr3_nt: TGCAGCGTTAAGGGACACAACACTGAAGCTTTCTTT
cdr3_aa: CSVKGHNTEAFF
d_call: -
v_call: TRBV29-1
j_call: TRBJ1-1
clone_size: -

cdr3_nt: TGTGCCAGCAGCAGGGAGAACACCGGGGAGCTGTTTTTT
cdr3_aa: CASSRENTGELFF
d_call: -
v_call: TRBV6-5
j_call: TRBJ2-2
clone_size: -

cdr3_nt: TGTGCCAGCAGCTTACAGCTAGCGGGAGGGGACACGCAGTATTTT
cdr3_aa: CASSLQLAGGDTQYF
d_call: TRBD2
v_call: TRBV11-2
j_call: TRBJ2-3
clone_size: -

cdr3_nt: TGTGCCTGGAGACAGCCCAAAAAGGGCGTATGGAAACTGTTTTTT
cdr3_aa: CAWRQPKKGVWKLFF
d_call: -
v_call: TRBV30
j_call: TRBJ1-4
clone_size: -

cdr3_nt: TGTGCCAGTAGTGGAGGGAGGATGAACACTGAAGCTTTCTTT
cdr3_aa: CASSGGRMNTEAFF
d_call: -
v_call: TRBV19
j_call: TRBJ1-1
clone_size: -